One sample yielded the 23 T cell receptor beta chains listed below, sequenced in a study of blood T cell repertoires in COVID-19 (dated by TCRdb to the early 2020s). Libraries were constructed by the immunoSEQ multiplex PCR assay. TCRdb took this table from immuneACCESS and kept in-frame rearrangements with V and J called. Such tables lack part of the clones; where checked against another copy, unresolved V genes explain under half of the gap, and the rest is unexplained. This sample lists over 200,000 clones; approximately 87% were detected once. Jointly, the top ten make up over 3% of the sample. The material sequenced was PBMCs or T cells enriched from blood (not recorded which). The receptors originated from a woman aged 50 to 60 in a cohort exposed to, infected with or recovered from COVID-19 (not recorded which).

CDR3 sequence reads: CASTPRRALNEQFF. As DNA, the CDR3 is TGTGCCAGCACCCCCCGGCGGGCCCTGAATGAGCAGTTCTTC. This sequence joins TRBV6-2 or TRBV6-3 and TRBJ2-1; a weak D match, TRBD2 (5 bases). This CDR3 is 14 amino acids long. Germline loops: CDR1 MNHEY, CDR2 SVGEGT. Trimming left V 7 bases short and J 7 bases short, with 17 bases between.

The rearrangement joins TRBV30 to TRBJ2-7; TRBD2 is a possible D gene (5 bases). From germline, CDR1 is GTSNPN and CDR2 SVGIG (reference sequence). The CDR3 contains 14 residues. Trimming took 1 base from V and 5 from J, leaving 15 bases between them. CDR3 sequence reads: CAWSDLVRVHEQYF. The CDR3 nucleotides read TGTGCCTGGAGTGACCTAGTGAGGGTACACGAGCAGTACTTC.

This sequence joins TRBV19 and TRBJ2-2; D gene ambiguous. The CDR3 is made up of 18 amino acids. Germline V CDR1 and CDR2: LNHDA, SQIVND (reference sequence). Trimming pared 3 bases from V and 2 bases from J, leaving 19 bases between. CDR3 DNA: TGTGCCAGTAGTATCACCGGTCCTCGGTCCCTTAACACCGGGGAGCTGTTTTTT. It encodes CASSITGPRSLNTGELFF. Full variable domain (outside the CDR3, taken from reference TRBV19 and TRBJ2-2): DGGITQSPKYLFRKEGQNVTLSCEQNLNHDAMYWYRQDPGQGLRLIYYSQIVNDFQKGDIAEGYSVSREKKESFPLTVTSAQKNPTAFYLCASSITGPRSLNTGELFFGEGSRLTVL.

The chain uses TRBV20-1 and TRBJ1-2, with TRBD1 as a possible D gene (5 bases). Germline V lookup: CDR1 DFQATT, CDR2 SNEGSKA (reference sequence). The CDR3 has 14 residues. Trimming pared 3 bases from V and 5 bases from J, leaving 16 bases between. In DNA, the CDR3 is TGCAGTGCTAGTGTGGACACCAACCGGTATGGCTACACCTTC. Its protein is CSASVDTNRYGYTF.

The V call is TRBV18, the J call TRBJ2-3, with 10 bases matching TRBD2. V trimming: 1 base; J trimming: 0 bases; junction bases outside the gene matches: 4. The CDR3 has 17 residues. Looked up from germline, CDR1 is KGHSH and CDR2 is LQKENI. Here the CDR3 DNA reads TGTGCCAGCTCACCACTAGCGGGGGGCCCTAGCACAGATACGCAGTATTTT. It encodes CASSPLAGGPSTDTQYF.

This CDR3 reads CASSPRDREETQYF. The CDR3 DNA reads as TGTGCCAGCAGCCCTCGGGACAGGGAAGAGACCCAGTACTTC. This chain uses TRBV3-1 (or the pseudogene TRBV3-2) with TRBJ2-5; 9 positions match TRBD1. This CDR3 has 14 residues. V was clipped by 4 bases and J by 3 bases; unmatched bases: 3. Germline V gene sequence: CDR1 LGHDT, CDR2 YNNKEL (reference sequence).

The chain has TRBV10-3 and TRBJ2-5, with D maybe TRBD1 (9 bases). Trimming cost V 8 bases and J 1 base, with 17 bases left between them. The CDR3 is 15 residues long. From germline, CDR1 is ENHRY and CDR2 SYGVKD. CDR3 sequence reads: CAIGQGTSIQETQYF. The CDR3 DNA is TGTGCCATCGGACAGGGGACTAGTATCCAAGAGACCCAGTACTTC.

This clone was seen more than once but under ten times. The V call is TRBV7-3, the J call TRBJ1-2; 7 bases agree with TRBD1. CDR1 and CDR2 from the germline V gene are SGHTA and FQGTGA. The CDR3 loop spans 14 amino acids. Trimming took 4 bases from V and 8 from J; bases not matched to a gene: 10. The CDR3: CASSSGDRVRGYTF. The CDR3 bases are TGTGCCAGCAGCTCGGGCGACAGGGTTCGGGGCTACACCTTC.

The chain employs TRBV9 and TRBJ1-3, with 8 bases aligning to TRBD1. V was clipped by 0 bases and J by 2 bases; unmatched bases: 1. Germline assignment: CDR1 SGDLS and CDR2 YYNGEE. The CDR3 runs to 15 residues. The CDR3: CASSVEDRAGNTIYF. CDR3 coding DNA: TGTGCCAGCAGCGTAGAGGACAGGGCTGGAAACACCATATATTTT.

The chain has TRBV6-2 or TRBV6-3 and TRBJ1-5; TRBD1 might be the D (6 bases). V lost 1 base, J lost 7 bases, and 11 bases lay in between. The germline V gene encodes CDR1 MNHEY and CDR2 SVGEGT. The CDR3 has 14 amino acids. CDR3 nucleotide sequence: TGTGCCAGCAGTTACTTGAAGGGGGTCCAGCCCCAGCATTTT. This translates into CASSYLKGVQPQHF.

The CDR3 bases are TGTGCCAGCAGCCCCTCCAGCTCCTATAATTCACCCCTCCACTTT. Protein: CASSPSSSYNSPLHF. This rearrangement joins TRBV3-1 (or the pseudogene TRBV3-2) to TRBJ1-6; D is ambiguous. Per germline, CDR1 LGHDT and CDR2 YNNKEL (reference sequence). The CDR3 is made up of 15 amino acids. V lost 4 bases and J lost 0, with 7 bases in between.

J is TRBJ2-7 and V is TRBV4-3; a weak D match, TRBD2 (6 bases). The CDR3 has 16 amino acids. V lost 3 bases and J 0 bases, leaving 15 bases between the germline ends. Per the germline V gene, CDR1 is LGHNA and CDR2 is YSLEER. CDR3 bases: TGCGCCAGCAGCCATGCCACATTGGGGGGCTCCTACGAGCAGTACTTC. Translated, it gives CASSHATLGGSYEQYF.

V is TRBV5-1 and J is TRBJ1-1; D is unresolved. V dropped 4 bases and J dropped 3 bases, with 13 bases sitting between them. Germline V gene data show CDR1 as SGHRS and CDR2 as YFSETQ. The length of the CDR3 is 14 residues. The CDR3 here is CASSVGGWDTEAFF. CDR3 sequence (DNA): TGCGCCAGCAGCGTGGGAGGGTGGGACACTGAAGCTTTCTTT.

The chain couples TRBV7-2 to TRBJ2-2, with a weak D call TRBD1 (5 bases). Trimming removed 1 base at V and 6 bases at J, with 9 bases between. Per the germline V gene, CDR1 is SGHTA and CDR2 is FQGNSA. The CDR3 totals 14 residues. The CDR3 DNA reads TGTGCCAGCAGCTTAGTTGGGGCTCCCGGGGAGCTGTTTTTT. Encoded protein: CASSLVGAPGELFF.

The V gene is TRBV5-5, the J gene TRBJ2-5, with unresolved D. The CDR3 has 16 residues. With 4 bases removed from V and 2 bases from J, the gap between germline ends came to 18 bases. The germline CDR1 and CDR2 sequences are SGHKS and YYEKEE (reference sequence). The CDR3 coding sequence is TGTGCCAGCAGCCTTACGTCGCCGCGGCCACAAGAGACCCAGTACTTC. Translation gives CASSLTSPRPQETQYF.

The sample holds one count of this clone. The chain joins TRBV6-5 to TRBJ2-2; 8 bases are a match to TRBD1. V was clipped by 9 bases and J by 4 bases; unmatched bases: 7. CDR1 is MNHEY, CDR2 SVGAGI, per germline. The CDR3 loop spans 14 amino acids. The CDR3 loop reads CASQGAPVTGELFF. The CDR3 DNA reads TGTGCCAGTCAGGGGGCTCCCGTCACCGGGGAGCTGTTTTTT.

The chain couples TRBV6-6 to TRBJ1-1, with TRBD1 matching 10 bases. V was pared by 7 bases and J by 5 bases, with 10 bases of the junction left unmatched. CDR3 length: 15 residues. Germline V lookup: CDR1 MNHNY, CDR2 SVGAGI (reference sequence). The CDR3 here is CASTEPGQGFTEAFF. DNA of the CDR3: TGTGCCAGCACCGAACCGGGACAGGGGTTTACTGAAGCTTTCTTT.

The chain has TRBV4-3 and TRBJ2-7; tentatively, D is TRBD1 (5 bases). V was shortened by 4 bases and J by 1 base, with 14 bases between the two germline ends. The CDR3 extends over 15 amino acids. The V gene's germline CDR1 is LGHNA and CDR2 YSLEER. CDR3 loop: CASSLFPRGSYEQYF. CDR3 nucleotides: TGCGCCAGCAGCCTATTCCCTAGGGGTTCCTACGAGCAGTACTTC.

The genes are TRBV4-3 and TRBJ2-1; TRBD2 matches at 15 bases. Germline V gene sequence: CDR1 LGHNA, CDR2 YSLEER. This CDR3 comprises 16 residues. After removal of 4 bases from V and 7 bases from J, the junction contained 5 bases not matched to a gene. CDR3 protein: CASSPGTSGGFNEQFF. The CDR3 DNA reads TGCGCCAGCAGCCCCGGGACTAGCGGGGGGTTTAATGAGCAGTTCTTC.

The V call is TRBV7-2, the J call TRBJ1-1; D not certain. CDR3 length equals 15 residues. Trimming took 1 base from V and 1 from J, leaving 10 bases between them. Germline assignment: CDR1 SGHTA and CDR2 FQGNSA. CDR3 protein: CASSLGIQQNTEAFF. CDR3 nucleotide sequence: TGTGCCAGCAGCTTAGGCATACAGCAGAACACTGAAGCTTTCTTT. The whole variable domain, remainder taken from reference TRBV7-2 and TRBJ1-1, is GAGVSQSPSNKVTEKGKDVELRCDPISGHTALYWYRQSLGQGLEFLIYFQGNSAPDKSGLPSDRFSAERTGGSVSTLTIQRTQQEDSAVYLCASSLGIQQNTEAFFGQGTRLTVV.

This clone has more than one count but fewer than ten. The chain is built from TRBV2 and TRBJ2-7; a possible D gene is TRBD1 (6 bases). The CDR3 covers 12 residues. V was cut by 5 bases and J by 6 bases, with 11 bases left in between. The germline V gene has CDR1 SNHLY and CDR2 FYNNEI. The CDR3 region has the DNA TGTGCCAGCAGTACTACAGGGAGCGAGCAGTACTTC. The encoded protein is CASSTTGSEQYF.

This clone was seen more than once but under ten times. The chain uses TRBV6-2 or TRBV6-3 and TRBJ1-1; perhaps TRBD1 as D (6 bases). This CDR3 comprises 15 residues. CDR1 is MNHEY, CDR2 SVGEGT, per germline. Trimming removed 4 bases at V and 1 base at J, with 13 bases between. The CDR3 reads CASSSSPRGNTEAFF. In DNA, the CDR3 is TGTGCCAGCAGTTCCTCACCCAGGGGGAACACTGAAGCTTTCTTT.

The rearrangement joins TRBV19 to TRBJ1-4, with D possibly being TRBD1 (6 bases). There are 17 residues in the CDR3. CDR1 is LNHDA, CDR2 SQIVND, per germline (reference sequence). V lost 1 base and J lost 0, with 12 bases in between. The CDR3 sequence is CASSIGQGPATNEKLFF. In DNA form, the CDR3 reads TGTGCCAGTAGTATAGGGCAGGGGCCTGCAACTAATGAAAAACTGTTTTTT.